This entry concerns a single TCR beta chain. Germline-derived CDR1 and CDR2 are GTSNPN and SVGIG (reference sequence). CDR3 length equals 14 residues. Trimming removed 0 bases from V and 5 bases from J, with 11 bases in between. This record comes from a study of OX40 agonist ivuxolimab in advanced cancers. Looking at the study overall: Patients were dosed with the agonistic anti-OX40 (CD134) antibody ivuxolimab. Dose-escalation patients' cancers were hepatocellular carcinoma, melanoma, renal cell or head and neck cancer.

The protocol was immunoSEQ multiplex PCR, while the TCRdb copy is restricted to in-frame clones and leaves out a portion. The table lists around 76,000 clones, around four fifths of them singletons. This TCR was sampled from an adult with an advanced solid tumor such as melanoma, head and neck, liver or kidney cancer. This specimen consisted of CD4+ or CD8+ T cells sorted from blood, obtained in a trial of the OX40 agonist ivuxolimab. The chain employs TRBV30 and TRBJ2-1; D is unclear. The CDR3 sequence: CAWSVRPVHNEQFF. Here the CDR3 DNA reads TGTGCCTGGAGTGTACGGCCCGTCCACAATGAGCAGTTCTTC.